These 27 T cell receptor beta chains were sequenced from one sample in a study of vaccination effects on CD4 cells after COVID-19. No antigen has been identified for these receptors. Before any sequencing was done, the ViraFEST assay used viral peptide pools to expand antigen-specific CD4+ T cells. Cells that had been cultured for 9 to 10 days were the source of isolated CD4+ T cells. Everyone in the study got two shots of either the BNT162b2 or mRNA-1273 vaccine. The assay was immunoSEQ multiplex PCR, and TCRdb's table has in-frame clones only and misses some. The profile shows tens of thousands of clones, approximately 76% of them singletons. Here the sequenced sample was CD4+ T cells from PBMCs cultured with HCoV-OC43 spike peptides, taken after COVID-19 vaccination. Subset specified: HCoV-OC43 spike overlapping peptide pool stimulation. These receptors came from a human donor who received a COVID-19 vaccine.

The chain employs TRBV21-1 and TRBJ1-1. TRBV21-1 is shown as a pseudogene. The CDR3 sequence is 15 residues long. CDR3 nucleotide sequence: TGTGCCAGCAGGCGGGGGCCCCCCTTGAACACTGAAGCTTTCTTT. Its protein product is CASRRGPPLNTEAFF.

This clone has only a few counts. The chain carries TRBV24-1 and TRBJ1-2; D remains unclear. This CDR3 spans 13 amino acids. Trimming stripped 9 bases from V and 4 bases from J, with 14 bases between. Germline CDR1 KGHDR, CDR2 SFDVKD. The CDR3 DNA reads as TGTGCCACCTCTGCGGGTCAAGTCTATGGCTACACCTTC. It yields the protein CATSAGQVYGYTF.

About this clone itself: One end of the junction is discordant with germline, which a read error may explain. The chain links TRBV5-5 to TRBJ1-2; D is unresolved. CDR3 length equals 13 residues. The V gene's germline CDR1 is SGHKS and CDR2 YYEKEE (reference sequence). DNA of the CDR3: TGTGCCAGCAGCTTGGATGTTGGGAGGTTTTCCTTCTTC. Protein product: CASSLDVGRFSFF.

The table lists this clone with a count of one. J is TRBJ1-4 and V is TRBV5-1; possibly TRBD1 for D (5 bases). The V end was cut by 0 bases, the J end by 8 bases, with 11 bases between. This CDR3 spans 14 amino acids. CDR1 and CDR2 (germline): SGHRS, YFSETQ. CDR3 residues: CASSLAGTAEKLFF. The CDR3 region has the DNA TGCGCCAGCAGCTTGGCCGGGACCGCCGAAAAACTGTTTTTT.

This clone was recorded only once. The chain couples TRBV7-3 to TRBJ1-1; TRBD1 is a possible D gene (6 bases). V lost 4 bases to trimming and J lost 6 bases, with 6 bases between them. Germline V gene data show CDR1 as SGHTA and CDR2 as FQGTGA. The CDR3 runs 11 residues. CDR3 DNA sequence: TGTGCCAGCAGCTCAGGGGCTGAAGCTTTCTTT. Protein sequence: CASSSGAEAFF.

V gene TRBV7-2 combines with J gene TRBJ2-3, with D possibly called TRBD1 or TRBD2 (5 bases each). V was clipped by 8 bases and J by 4 bases, with 19 bases between them. Germline-derived CDR1 and CDR2 are SGHTA and FQGNSA. This CDR3 contains 15 residues. The CDR3 nucleotides read TGTGCCAGCTGCAGCGGAGCCACAGGCTCAGATACGCAGTATTTT. Residues: CASCSGATGSDTQYF.

This clone appeared once. An end of the junction differs from the germline gene, which may be a read error. This sequence joins TRBV19 and TRBJ1-4, with D perhaps matching TRBD1 (5 bases). The CDR3 has 14 amino acids. CDR1 and CDR2 (germline): LNHDA, SQIVND (reference sequence). The CDR3 DNA reads as TGTGCCAGTAGTACCGACAGCCTGAATGAAAGACTGTTTTTT. Protein sequence: CASSTDSLNERLFF.

This clone was observed a few times. The chain has TRBV5-1 and TRBJ2-5; 14 bases align to TRBD2. After removal of 4 bases from V and 5 bases from J, the junction contained 7 bases not matched to a gene. Germline V gene sequence: CDR1 SGHRS, CDR2 YFSETQ. The CDR3 loop spans 16 amino acids. The CDR3 loop is CASSLRLAGGRETQYF. The CDR3 bases are TGCGCCAGCAGCCTCCGACTAGCGGGGGGGCGGGAGACCCAGTACTTC.

The chain employs TRBV9 and TRBJ1-4; TRBD1 aligns across 7 bases. The CDR3 spans 13 residues. Trimming removed 6 bases from V and 3 bases from J; junction bases left unmatched: 2. Germline V gene sequence: CDR1 SGDLS, CDR2 YYNGEE. CDR3 amino acids: CASNRGANEKLFF. DNA for the CDR3: TGTGCCAGCAACAGGGGAGCTAATGAAAAACTGTTTTTT.

This chain links TRBV28 with TRBJ2-4; 12 bases match TRBD2. Germline V gives CDR1 MDHEN, CDR2 SYDVKM. J gave up 0 bases and V 5 bases, and 8 bases lay outside the gene matches. The CDR3 runs to 18 residues. CDR3 in DNA: TGTGCCAGCAGTGAACTAGCGGGGGGCCGTTTAGCCAAAAACATTCAGTACTTC. This sequence encodes CASSELAGGRLAKNIQYF. Full variable domain (rest looked up from reference TRBV28 and TRBJ2-4): DVKVTQSSRYLVKRTGEKVFLECVQDMDHENMFWYRQDPGLGLRLIYFSYDVKMKEKGDIPEGYSVSREKKERFSLILESASTNQTSMYLCASSELAGGRLAKNIQYFGAGTRLSVL.

The genes are TRBV20-1 and TRBJ2-5; D gene unclear. V gave up 2 bases and J gave up 5 bases, with 6 bases separating them. The CDR3 covers 11 residues. The germline CDR1 and CDR2 sequences are DFQATT and SNEGSKA (reference sequence). CDR3 sequence (DNA): TGCAGTGCTAGATTTTATGAGACCCAGTACTTC. Translating it yields CSARFYETQYF.

The J gene is TRBJ2-7, the V gene TRBV14, with 10 nucleotides matching TRBD1. The CDR3 extends over 15 amino acids. Germline-derived CDR1 and CDR2 are SGHDN and FVKESK. V was pared by 1 base and J by 2 bases, with 2 bases of the junction left unmatched. This CDR3 reads CASSQGQGATYEQYV. The CDR3 nucleotides read TGTGCCAGCAGCCAAGGACAGGGGGCTACCTACGAGCAGTACGTC.

The rearrangement joins TRBV24-1 to TRBJ2-6, with TRBD2 matching 7 bases. Germline-derived CDR1 and CDR2 are KGHDR and SFDVKD. J gave up 1 base and V 7 bases, and 0 bases lay outside the gene matches. There are 14 residues in the CDR3. The CDR3 is CATSGGSGANVLTF. The CDR3 bases are TGTGCCACCAGCGGGGGGTCTGGGGCCAACGTCCTGACTTTC.

This chain joins TRBV30 and TRBJ2-3; D is ambiguous. Germline CDR1 is GTSNPN and CDR2 is SVGIG (reference sequence). Trimming cost V 1 base and J 11 bases, with 13 bases left between them. This CDR3 comprises 12 residues. The CDR3 reads CAWSAPGWEQYF. CDR3 coding DNA: TGTGCCTGGAGTGCCCCCGGTTGGGAGCAGTATTTT.

This clone was seen a single time. The rearrangement uses TRBV19 and TRBJ1-4; no reliable D call. Trimming shortened V by 3 bases and J by 0 bases, and 5 bases separated the two germline ends. CDR3 length: 14 residues. Per the germline V gene, CDR1 is LNHDA and CDR2 is SQIVND (reference sequence). The CDR3, as DNA: TGTGCCAGTAGTATTTCTGCAACTAATGAAAAACTGTTTTTT. Residues: CASSISATNEKLFF.

V is TRBV7-8 and J is TRBJ2-3, with a tentative D call TRBD1 (7 bases). This CDR3 region has 18 residues. Germline-derived CDR1 and CDR2 are SGHVS and FQNEAQ. V lost 6 bases to trimming and J lost 1 base, with 23 bases between them. The CDR3, as DNA: TGTGCCAGCAGTCAAACGGGCAGGGGGGTGTTTGGCACAGATACGCAGTATTTT. Translation: CASSQTGRGVFGTDTQYF.

This clone has only a few counts. The chain has TRBV2 and TRBJ1-2; D unresolved. The germline gives CDR1 SNHLY, CDR2 FYNNEI. V lost 6 bases and J lost 4, with 12 bases in between. The CDR3 is 13 amino acids. DNA of the CDR3: TGTGCCAGCAGGCCCATAATAAGCTATGGCTACACCTTC. The encoded protein is CASRPIISYGYTF.

J is TRBJ1-6 and V is TRBV15, with D tentatively TRBD1 (6 bases). Per germline, CDR1 LNHNV and CDR2 YYDKDF (reference sequence). The CDR3 loop spans 15 amino acids. Deletions cut 2 bases from V and 7 bases from J, with 12 bases between. The CDR3 sequence is CATSRNTGQNSPLHF. In DNA, the CDR3 is TGTGCCACCAGCAGAAACACAGGGCAGAATTCACCCCTCCACTTT.

The rearrangement links TRBV3-1 (or the pseudogene TRBV3-2) to TRBJ2-3; possibly TRBD2 for D (5 bases). Between the trimmed V and J ends, which lost 4 bases and 0 bases, there was a span of 11 bases. Germline values: CDR1 LGHDT, CDR2 YNNKEL (reference sequence). The CDR3 runs 15 residues. The CDR3 sequence is CASSLRLPSTDTQYF. CDR3 DNA: TGTGCCAGCAGCCTACGACTACCAAGCACAGATACGCAGTATTTT.

CDR3 DNA: TGTGCCAGCAGCCTAGCGGGGAGCACAGATACGCAGTATTTT. This translates into CASSLAGSTDTQYF. V gene TRBV7-3 combines with J gene TRBJ2-3, with TRBD2 matching over 9 bases. CDR3 length: 14 residues. The germline CDR1 and CDR2 sequences are SGHTA and FQGTGA. The V gene end was trimmed by 5 bases and the J gene end by 0 bases; junction bases not matched to a gene: 0. The full variable domain, completed using reference TRBV7-3 and TRBJ2-3, is GAGVSQTPSNKVTEKGKYVELRCDPISGHTALYWYRQSLGQGPEFLIYFQGTGAADDSGLPNDRFFAVRPEGSVSTLKIQRTERGDSAVYLCASSLAGSTDTQYFGPGTRLTVL.

Of note for this clone: One end of the junction varies from germline; a read error may be responsible. V is TRBV5-5 and J is TRBJ2-1, with 13 nucleotides matching TRBD2. The germline gives CDR1 SGHKS, CDR2 YYEKEE (reference sequence). The CDR3 sequence is 15 residues long. The CDR3 DNA is TGTGCCAGCAGATTGGGACTAGCGGGGCAAAGGGAGCAGTTCTTC. Translated, it gives CASRLGLAGQREQFF.

This clone was seen just once. The chain is built from TRBV6-5 and TRBJ1-2, with TRBD1 as a possible D gene (5 bases). With 2 bases removed from V and 4 bases from J, the gap between germline ends came to 11 bases. This CDR3 contains 14 residues. Germline V gives CDR1 MNHEY, CDR2 SVGAGI. CDR3 protein: CASSYREGSYGYTF. DNA of the CDR3: TGTGCCAGCAGTTACAGGGAGGGGTCCTATGGCTACACCTTC.

The chain couples TRBV6-5 to TRBJ2-5, with 9 bases that match TRBD1. Germline CDR1 and CDR2: MNHEY and SVGAGI. The CDR3 is 13 amino acids. The V and J ends lost 8 bases and 5 bases, in that order; junction bases with no gene match: 6. As DNA, the CDR3 is TGTGCCAGCGGCGGACAGGGGTCGGAGACCCAGTACTTC. It is translated as CASGGQGSETQYF.

V usage is TRBV24-1 and J usage is TRBJ1-1; TRBD1 matches at 7 bases. Germline CDR1 and CDR2: KGHDR and SFDVKD. This CDR3 is 13 amino acids long. Trimming removed 5 bases from V and 5 bases from J; junction bases left unmatched: 4. The CDR3 is CATSGPQGTEAFF. CDR3 coding DNA: TGTGCCACCAGTGGCCCACAGGGGACTGAAGCTTTCTTT.

This clone came up once. The chain carries TRBV12-3 or TRBV12-4 and TRBJ1-2; D is unresolved. The germline V and J ends were trimmed by 5 bases and 7 bases, with 8 bases remaining between them. The CDR3 is 11 residues long. CDR3 DNA sequence: TGTGCCAGCAGTCGCGGGGTTGGCTACACCTTC. Encoded protein: CASSRGVGYTF.

With respect to this clone: This specimen includes other DNA sequences encoding the same CDR3. CDR3 sequence (DNA): TGTGCCAGCAGCTTAAGCAATGAGCAGTTCTTC. This sequence encodes CASSLSNEQFF. The V gene is TRBV7-2, the J gene TRBJ2-1; unclear D gene. Trimming left V 2 bases short and J 6 bases short, with 2 bases between. This CDR3 region has 11 residues. The V gene's germline CDR1 is SGHTA and CDR2 FQGNSA.

V and J are TRBV11-2 and TRBJ1-2; D gene unclear. V was cut by 4 bases and J by 0 bases, with 18 bases left in between. Germline V gene lookup returns CDR1 SGHAT and CDR2 FQNNGV. CDR3 length: 17 residues. Here the CDR3 DNA reads TGTGCCAGCAGCTCTCCAACGGCCGCGAGAGCTAACTATGGCTACACCTTC. Amino acids: CASSSPTAARANYGYTF.